The source of this TCR beta chain is a study of CD8 T cells in Susac syndrome. Looking at the study overall: Eight or nine of the sequenced Susac syndrome patients were in remission, and five or six had active disease.

The CDR3 is made up of 15 amino acids. CDR1 and CDR2 (germline): SGHRS, YFSETQ. The V end was cut by 4 bases, the J end by 5 bases, with 18 bases between. TEMRA cells underwent FACS enrichment and CD8+ and CD4+ T cells underwent negative isolation. An amount of RNA that ranged from roughly 0.5 to 1 ug was reverse transcribed with random hexamers. One entry per CDR3 protein results from TCRdb running MiXCR on the immunoSEQ multiplex PCR reads. The profile shows some 77,000 distinct CDR3 sequences, approximately 94% of them singletons. The sequencing input was CD4+ T cells from PBMCs. V is TRBV5-1 and J is TRBJ2-5; D perhaps matches TRBD1 (6 bases). The TCR was taken from a human donor with Susac syndrome. Here the CDR3 reads CASSEGTLTRETQYF. CDR3 nucleotide sequence: TGCGCCAGCAGCGAGGGGACATTGACGAGGGAGACCCAGTACTTC.